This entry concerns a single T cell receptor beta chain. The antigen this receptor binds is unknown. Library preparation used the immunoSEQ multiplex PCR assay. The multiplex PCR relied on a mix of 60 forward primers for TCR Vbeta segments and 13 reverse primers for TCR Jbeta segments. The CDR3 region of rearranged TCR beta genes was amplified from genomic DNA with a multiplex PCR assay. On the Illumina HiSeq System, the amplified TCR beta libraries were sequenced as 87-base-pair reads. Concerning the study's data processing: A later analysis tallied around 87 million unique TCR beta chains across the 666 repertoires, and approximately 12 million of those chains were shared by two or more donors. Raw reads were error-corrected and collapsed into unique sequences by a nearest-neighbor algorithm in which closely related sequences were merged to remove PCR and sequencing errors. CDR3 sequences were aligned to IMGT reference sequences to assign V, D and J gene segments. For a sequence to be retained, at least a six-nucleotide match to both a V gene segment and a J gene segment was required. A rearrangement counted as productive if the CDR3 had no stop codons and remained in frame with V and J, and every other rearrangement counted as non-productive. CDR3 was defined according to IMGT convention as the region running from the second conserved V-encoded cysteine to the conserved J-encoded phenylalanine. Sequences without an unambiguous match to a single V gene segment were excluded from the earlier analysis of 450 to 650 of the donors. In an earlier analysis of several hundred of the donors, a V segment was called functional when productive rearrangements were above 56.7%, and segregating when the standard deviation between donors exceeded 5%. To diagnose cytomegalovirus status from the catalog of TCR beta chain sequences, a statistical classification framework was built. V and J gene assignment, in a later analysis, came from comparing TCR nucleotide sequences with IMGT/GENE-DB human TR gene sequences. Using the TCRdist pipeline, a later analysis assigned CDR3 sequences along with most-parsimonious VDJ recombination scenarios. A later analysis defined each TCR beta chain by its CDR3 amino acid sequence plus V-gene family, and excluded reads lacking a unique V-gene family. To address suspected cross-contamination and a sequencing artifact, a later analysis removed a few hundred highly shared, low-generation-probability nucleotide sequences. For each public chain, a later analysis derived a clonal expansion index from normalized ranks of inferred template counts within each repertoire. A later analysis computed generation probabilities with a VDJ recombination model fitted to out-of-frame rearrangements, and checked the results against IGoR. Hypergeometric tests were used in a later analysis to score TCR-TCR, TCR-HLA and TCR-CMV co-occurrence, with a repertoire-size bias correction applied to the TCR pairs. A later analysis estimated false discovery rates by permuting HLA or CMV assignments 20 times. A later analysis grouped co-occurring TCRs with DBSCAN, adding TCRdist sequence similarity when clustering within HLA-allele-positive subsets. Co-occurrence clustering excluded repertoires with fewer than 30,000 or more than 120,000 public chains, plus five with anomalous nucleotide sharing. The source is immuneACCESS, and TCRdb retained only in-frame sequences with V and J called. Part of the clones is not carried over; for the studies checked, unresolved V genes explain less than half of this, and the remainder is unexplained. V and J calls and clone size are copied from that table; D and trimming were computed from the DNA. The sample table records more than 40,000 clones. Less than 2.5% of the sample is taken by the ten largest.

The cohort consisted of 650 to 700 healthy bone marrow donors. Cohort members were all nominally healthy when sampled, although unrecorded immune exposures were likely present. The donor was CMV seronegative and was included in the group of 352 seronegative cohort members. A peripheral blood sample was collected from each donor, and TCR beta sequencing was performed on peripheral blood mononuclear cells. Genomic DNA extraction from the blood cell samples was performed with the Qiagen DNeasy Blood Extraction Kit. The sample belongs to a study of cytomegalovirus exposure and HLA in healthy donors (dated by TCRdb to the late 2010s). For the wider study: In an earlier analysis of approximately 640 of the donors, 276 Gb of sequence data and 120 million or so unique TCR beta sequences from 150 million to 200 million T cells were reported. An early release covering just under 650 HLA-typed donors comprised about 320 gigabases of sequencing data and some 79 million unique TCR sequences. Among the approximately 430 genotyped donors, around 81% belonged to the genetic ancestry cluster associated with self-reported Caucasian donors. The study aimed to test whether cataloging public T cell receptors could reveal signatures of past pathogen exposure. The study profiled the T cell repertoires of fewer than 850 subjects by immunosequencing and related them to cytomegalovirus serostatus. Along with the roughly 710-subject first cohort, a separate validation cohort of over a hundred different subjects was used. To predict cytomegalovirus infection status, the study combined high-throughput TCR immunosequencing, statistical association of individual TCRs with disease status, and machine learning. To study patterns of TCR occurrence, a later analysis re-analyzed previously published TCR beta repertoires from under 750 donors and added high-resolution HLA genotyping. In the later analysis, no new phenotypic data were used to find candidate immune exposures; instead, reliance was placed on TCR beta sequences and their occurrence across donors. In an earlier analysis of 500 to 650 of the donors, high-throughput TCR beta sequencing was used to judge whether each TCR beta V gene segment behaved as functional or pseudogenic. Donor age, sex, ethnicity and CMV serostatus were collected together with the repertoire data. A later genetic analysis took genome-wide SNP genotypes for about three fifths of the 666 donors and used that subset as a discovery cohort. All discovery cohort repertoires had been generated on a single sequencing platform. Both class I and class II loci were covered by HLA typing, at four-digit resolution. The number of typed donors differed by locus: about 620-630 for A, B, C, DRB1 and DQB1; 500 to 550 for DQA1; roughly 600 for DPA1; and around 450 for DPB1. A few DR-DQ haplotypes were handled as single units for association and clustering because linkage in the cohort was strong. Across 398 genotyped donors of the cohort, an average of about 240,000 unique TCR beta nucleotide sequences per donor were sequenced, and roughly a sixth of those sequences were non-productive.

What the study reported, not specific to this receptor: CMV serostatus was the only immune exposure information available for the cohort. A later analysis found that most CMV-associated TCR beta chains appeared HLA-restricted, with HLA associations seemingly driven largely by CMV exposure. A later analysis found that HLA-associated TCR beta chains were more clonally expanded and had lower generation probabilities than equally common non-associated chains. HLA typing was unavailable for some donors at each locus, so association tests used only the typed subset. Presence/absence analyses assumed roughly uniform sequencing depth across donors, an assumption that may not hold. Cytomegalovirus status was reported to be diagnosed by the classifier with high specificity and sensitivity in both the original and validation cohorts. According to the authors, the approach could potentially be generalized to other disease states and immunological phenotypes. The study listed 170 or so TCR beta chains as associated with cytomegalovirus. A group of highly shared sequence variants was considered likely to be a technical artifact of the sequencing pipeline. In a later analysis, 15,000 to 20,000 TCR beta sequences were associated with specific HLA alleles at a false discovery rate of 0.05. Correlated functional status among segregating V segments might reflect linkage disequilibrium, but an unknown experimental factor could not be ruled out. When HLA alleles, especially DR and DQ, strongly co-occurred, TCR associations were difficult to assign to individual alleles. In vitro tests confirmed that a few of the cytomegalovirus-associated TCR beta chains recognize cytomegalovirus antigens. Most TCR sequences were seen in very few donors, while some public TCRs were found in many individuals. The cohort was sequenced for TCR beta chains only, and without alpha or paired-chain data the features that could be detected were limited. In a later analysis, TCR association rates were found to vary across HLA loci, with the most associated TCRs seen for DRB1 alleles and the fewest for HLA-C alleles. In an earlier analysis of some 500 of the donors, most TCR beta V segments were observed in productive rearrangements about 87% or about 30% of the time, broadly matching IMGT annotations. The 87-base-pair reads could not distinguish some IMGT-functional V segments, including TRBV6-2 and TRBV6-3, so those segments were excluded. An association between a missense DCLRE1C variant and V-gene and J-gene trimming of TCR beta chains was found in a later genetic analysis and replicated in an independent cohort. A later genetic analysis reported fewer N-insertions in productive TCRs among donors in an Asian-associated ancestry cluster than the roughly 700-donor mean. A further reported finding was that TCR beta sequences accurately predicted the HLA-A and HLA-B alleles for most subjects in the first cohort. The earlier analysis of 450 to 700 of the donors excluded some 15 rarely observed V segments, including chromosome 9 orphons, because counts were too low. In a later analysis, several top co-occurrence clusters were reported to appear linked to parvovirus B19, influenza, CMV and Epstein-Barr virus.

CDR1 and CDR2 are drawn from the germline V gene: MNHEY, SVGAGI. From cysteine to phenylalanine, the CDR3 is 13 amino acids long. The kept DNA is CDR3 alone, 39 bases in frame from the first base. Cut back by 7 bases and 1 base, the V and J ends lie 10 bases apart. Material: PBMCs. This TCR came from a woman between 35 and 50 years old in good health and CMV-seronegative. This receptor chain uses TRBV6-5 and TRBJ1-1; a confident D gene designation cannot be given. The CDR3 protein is CASTLGPNTEAFF. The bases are TGTGCCAGCACTCTTGGCCCGAACACTGAAGCTTTCTTT.